This T cell receptor beta chain was sequenced for a study of blood T cells in healthy people across ages. As regards this clonotype: Its antigen remains unknown.

The CDR3 spans 15 residues. V shed 5 bases and J 6 bases; nucleotides not matched to a gene: 10. CDR1 and CDR2 (germline): SEHNR, FQNEAQ (reference sequence). A J-beta primer mix and a sample-barcoded 5' primer were used in a second PCR of roughly 6 to 11 cycles. Each CDR3 protein gets one entry after TCRdb re-called the 5' RACE reads with MiXCR. The table lists some 1.5 million distinct CDR3 sequences, about 28% of them singletons. Study-level points and caveats: In the absence of known donor CMV status, changes in expanded clonotypes were possibly confounded.

The sample consisted of blood. This chain links TRBV7-9 with TRBJ2-7; 10 nucleotides align to TRBD2. The sequence derives from a woman under 40 in good health. The CDR3 here is CASSTTLAGPGEQYF. As DNA, the CDR3 is TGTGCCAGCAGCACTACACTAGCGGGACCAGGCGAGCAGTACTTC. Drawing the rest from reference TRBV7-9 and TRBJ2-7, the complete variable domain is DTGVSQNPRHKITKRGQNVTFRCDPISEHNRLYWYRQTLGQGPEFLTYFQNEAQLEKSRLLSDRFSAERPKGSFSTLEIQRTEQGDSAMYLCASSTTLAGPGEQYFGPGTRLTVT.